This T cell receptor beta chain was sequenced for a study of T-cell reconstitution after alpha-beta-depleted transplantation in children. The trim removed 7 bases at V and 5 bases at J, leaving 6 bases unmatched. Germline V gene lookup returns CDR1 SQVTM and CDR2 ANQGSEA. The CDR3 has 12 residues. For this clonotype: This sequence may be a read error, since a much larger clone differs from it by one base.

It was with unique molecular identifiers that the TCRbeta library was prepared. One entry per CDR3 protein results from TCRdb running MiXCR on the PCR reads. The sample holds fewer than 350,000 distinct CDR3 sequences; 11% are singletons and the top ten take about a quarter. The chain is built from TRBV29-1 and TRBJ2-5; the match to TRBD2 covers 8 bases. The clonotype comes from a male patient under 10 years old who had a stem cell transplant for chronic granulomatous disease, so the T cells may come from the graft donor. The sample here was peripheral blood, taken 180 days after TCRalphabeta/CD19-depleted stem cell transplant. The DNA for the CDR3 is TGCAGCGCCCGGGGGGGCCGGGAGACCCAGTACTTC. This encodes CSARGGRETQYF. The whole variable domain, filled in from reference TRBV29-1 and TRBJ2-5, reads SAVISQKPSRDICQRGTSLTIQCQVDSQVTMMFWYRQQPGQSLTLIATANQGSEATYESGFVIDKFPISRPNLTFSTLTVSNMSPEDSSIYLCSARGGRETQYFGPGTRLLVL.